Following are 25 T cell receptor beta chains from one sample sequenced in a study of radiotherapy plus CTLA-4 blockade in lung cancer. Here immunoSEQ multiplex PCR was the method, and the copy in TCRdb shows in-frame clones only, minus some. The sample records more than 50,000 clones, roughly four fifths being singletons. Sequenced here: peripheral blood, sampled from a patient treated with radiotherapy plus ipilimumab. Source of these receptors: a human donor with non-small cell lung cancer who had a complete response to radiotherapy plus ipilimumab.

The chain uses TRBV4-3 and TRBJ1-1; D is unresolved. Germline CDR1 reads LGHNA; CDR2 reads YSLEER. V lost 0 bases, J lost 8 bases, and 16 bases lay in between. The CDR3 is 15 amino acids. CDR3 protein: CASSQDRGRDLEAFF. The CDR3 region has the DNA TGCGCCAGCAGCCAAGATCGAGGGCGCGACCTCGAAGCTTTCTTT.

The genes are TRBV25-1 and TRBJ1-1, with 7 bases aligning to TRBD1. The V gene's germline CDR1 is MGHDK and CDR2 SYGVNS. The CDR3 has 12 residues. V trimming: 5 bases; J trimming: 7 bases; junction bases outside the gene matches: 4. The CDR3 protein is CASSTQGGEAFF. CDR3 sequence (DNA): TGTGCCAGCAGTACTCAGGGGGGTGAAGCTTTCTTT.

The chain carries TRBV10-3 and TRBJ1-6; TRBD1 might be the D (5 bases). Germline V gene sequence: CDR1 ENHRY, CDR2 SYGVKD. The CDR3 is made up of 14 amino acids. V was cut by 10 bases and J by 7 bases, with 17 bases left in between. The CDR3 DNA sequence: TGTGCCACCACGCGGGACGCTCAGAATTCACCCCTCCACTTT. It codes for CATTRDAQNSPLHF.

The genes are TRBV18 and TRBJ2-5, with D unresolved. The V end was cut by 5 bases, the J end by 1 base, with 11 bases between. The germline V gene has CDR1 KGHSH and CDR2 LQKENI. CDR3 length: 14 amino acids. The CDR3, as DNA: TGTGCCAGCTCATCAGCGAGTCCCCAAGAGACCCAGTACTTC. Translated, it gives CASSSASPQETQYF.

J is TRBJ2-5 and V is TRBV5-5; 9 bases align to TRBD1. The end of the DNA fits TRBJ2-7 better, so the J call may be wrong. The CDR3 spans 15 residues. Per the germline V gene, CDR1 is SGHKS and CDR2 is YYEKEE (reference sequence). The CDR3 nucleotides read TGTGCCAGCAGCTTGTCCGGGACAGGGAGGAACGAGCAGTACTTC. It is translated as CASSLSGTGRNEQYF.

V and J are TRBV2 and TRBJ2-7, with 8 bases fitting TRBD1. V lost 6 bases, J lost 3 bases, and 10 bases stayed unmatched. Germline-derived CDR1 and CDR2 are SNHLY and FYNNEI. The CDR3 sequence is 15 residues long. CDR3 loop: CASSLRTGILYEQYF. The CDR3 DNA reads as TGTGCCAGCAGCTTACGGACAGGGATTCTCTACGAGCAGTACTTC.

This clone showed up just a few times. The V gene is TRBV5-1, the J gene TRBJ2-3; TRBD2 aligns across 10 bases. Germline lookup yields CDR1 SGHRS and CDR2 YFSETQ. V shed 2 bases and J 6 bases; nucleotides not matched to a gene: 6. The CDR3 contains 15 residues. In DNA form, the CDR3 reads TGCGCCAGCAGCTTAGCGGGGGGGCAAGGGGATACGCAGTATTTT. Its protein product is CASSLAGGQGDTQYF.

This clone was recorded once. The genes are TRBV30 and TRBJ2-2, with D possibly TRBD1 on 6 matching bases. V was clipped by 2 bases and J by 1 base, with 11 bases between them. Germline V gene sequence: CDR1 GTSNPN, CDR2 SVGIG (reference sequence). This CDR3 has 15 residues. CDR3 coding DNA: TGTGCCTGGAGTAAACAGGGCCAGAACACCGGGGAGCTGTTTTTT. Its protein is CAWSKQGQNTGELFF.

The gene calls are TRBV7-2 and TRBJ2-2, with TRBD2 identical over 12 bases. J was trimmed by 5 bases and V by 6 bases; bases with no gene match: 7. The germline gives CDR1 SGHTA, CDR2 FQGNSA. This CDR3 is 16 amino acids long. The CDR3 protein is CASSPMTSGGTGELFF. In DNA, the CDR3 is TGTGCCAGCAGTCCCATGACTAGCGGGGGTACCGGGGAGCTGTTTTTT.

V gene TRBV18 combines with J gene TRBJ2-5; TRBD1 matches 9 bases. The CDR3 length is 15 residues. Germline lookup yields CDR1 KGHSH and CDR2 LQKENI. The V segment lost 3 bases and the J segment 5 bases; nucleotides outside the gene matches: 7. CDR3 loop: CASSPEQGAGETQYF. The CDR3 DNA follows: TGTGCCAGCTCACCTGAACAGGGGGCAGGGGAGACCCAGTACTTC.

The gene calls are TRBV5-4 and TRBJ1-6; TRBD1 matches at 9 bases. Germline trimming cut 3 bases from V and 8 bases from J; bases unmatched to any gene: 3. CDR1 and CDR2 (germline): SGHNT, YYREEE (reference sequence). The CDR3 sequence is 14 residues long. This CDR3 is CASSYRDRDSPLHF. The CDR3 DNA follows: TGTGCCAGCAGCTACCGGGACAGGGATTCACCCCTCCACTTT. The variable domain in full, with the rest retrieved from reference TRBV5-4 and TRBJ1-6, is ETGVTQSPTHLIKTRGQQVTLRCSSQSGHNTVSWYQQALGQGPQFIFQYYREEENGRGNFPPRFSGLQFPNYSSELNVNALELDDSALYLCASSYRDRDSPLHFGNGTRLTVT.

The chain combines TRBV25-1 with TRBJ2-3, with D perhaps matching TRBD2 (5 bases). From germline, CDR1 is MGHDK and CDR2 SYGVNS. The CDR3 extends over 12 amino acids. Trimming left V 4 bases short and J 8 bases short, with 10 bases between. For the CDR3, the DNA is TGTGCCAGCAGTGCCGACCGGGGTACGCAGTATTTT. Translated: CASSADRGTQYF. Looking up the rest from reference TRBV25-1 and TRBJ2-3 gives the full variable domain: EADIYQTPRYLVIGTGKKITLECSQTMGHDKMYWYQQDPGMELHLIHYSYGVNSTEKGDLSSESTVSRIRTEHFPLTLESARPSHTSQYLCASSADRGTQYFGPGTRLTVL.

The chain carries TRBV10-3 and TRBJ1-2, with 11 bases that match TRBD1. V lost 9 bases to trimming and J lost 7 bases; unmatched junction nucleotides: 10. The CDR3 is made up of 14 amino acids. The germline CDR1 and CDR2 sequences are ENHRY and SYGVKD. For the CDR3, the DNA is TGTGCCATACATCCGGGACAGGGGGGTCTTGGCTACACCTTC. Its protein is CAIHPGQGGLGYTF.

The V and J genes are TRBV7-7 and TRBJ2-5, with 9 bases lining up with TRBD2. Germline V gene sequence: CDR1 SSHAT, CDR2 FNYEAQ (reference sequence). Germline trimming cut 3 bases from V and 3 bases from J; bases unmatched to any gene: 5. The CDR3 runs 15 residues. Here the CDR3 DNA reads TGTGCCAGCAGCTTCGGCGGGGGGGGAAAAGAGACCCAGTACTTC. It encodes CASSFGGGGKETQYF.

The gene calls are TRBV4-1 and TRBJ1-2; D not certain. Germline CDR1 is MGHRA and CDR2 is YSYEKL. The V end was cut by 5 bases, the J end by 5 bases, with 12 bases between. This CDR3 contains 13 residues. The CDR3 sequence: CASSTEGTYGYTF. CDR3 in DNA: TGCGCCAGCAGCACAGAGGGCACATATGGCTACACCTTC.

V and J are TRBV5-5 and TRBJ1-1; 10 bases line up with TRBD1. V shed 2 bases, J shed 1 base, and the junction held 5 bases outside the gene matches. Germline CDR1 reads SGHKS; CDR2 reads YYEKEE (reference sequence). The CDR3 has 16 residues. The CDR3 region is CASSFLRQGANTEAFF. The CDR3 DNA reads as TGTGCCAGCAGCTTCTTAAGACAGGGGGCGAACACTGAAGCTTTCTTT.

This chain links TRBV2 with TRBJ1-5, with 9 bases fitting TRBD1. Germline CDR1 reads SNHLY; CDR2 reads FYNNEI. V was pared by 7 bases and J by 1 base, with 5 bases of the junction left unmatched. The CDR3 consists of 15 residues. The CDR3 is CASTGTGMSNQPQHF. The CDR3 nucleotides are TGTGCCAGCACAGGGACAGGGATGAGCAATCAGCCCCAGCATTTT.

CDR3 bases: TGTGCCAGTAGTATGTATGGCGAAAAACTGTTTTTT. Translation: CASSMYGEKLFF. The chain uses TRBV19 and TRBJ1-4; D remains unclear. The germline CDR1 and CDR2 sequences are LNHDA and SQIVND (reference sequence). The CDR3 consists of 12 residues. V lost 3 bases, J lost 8 bases, and 7 bases lay in between.

This chain links TRBV7-8 with TRBJ2-2; 11 bases are a match to TRBD2. CDR3 length: 17 amino acids. With 5 bases clipped from V and 1 base from J, the junction kept 6 bases outside the gene matches. Germline V lookup: CDR1 SGHVS, CDR2 FQNEAQ. CDR3 protein: CASSPRGTSGNTGELFF. In DNA form, the CDR3 reads TGTGCCAGCAGCCCTCGCGGGACTAGCGGGAACACCGGGGAGCTGTTTTTT.

This chain uses TRBV2 with TRBJ2-1; TRBD2 matches 10 bases. The germline gives CDR1 SNHLY, CDR2 FYNNEI. The CDR3 has 16 residues. The ends lost 5 bases at V and 7 bases at J; junction bases unmatched: 11. The CDR3 is CASSYRSGGAKNEQFF. Written as DNA, the CDR3 is TGTGCCAGCAGTTACCGGAGCGGGGGGGCCAAAAATGAGCAGTTCTTC.

This clone was seen only once. This chain uses TRBV28 with TRBJ2-7; 7 nucleotides align to TRBD1. The CDR3 has 13 residues. CDR1 and CDR2 from the germline V gene are MDHEN and SYDVKM. V dropped 3 bases and J dropped 2; count of bases not matched to a gene: 1. As DNA, the CDR3 is TGTGCCAGCAGTTTTGGGACAGCCTACGAGCAGTACTTC. Translation: CASSFGTAYEQYF.

This chain connects TRBV6-5 to TRBJ1-1; 7 bases map to TRBD1. The junction had 8 bases not matched to a gene; V was cut back by 2 bases and J by 11 bases. CDR1 MNHEY and CDR2 SVGAGI come from the germline V gene. The CDR3 consists of 13 residues. CDR3 sequence: CASSYEGGRNAFF. The CDR3 region has the DNA TGTGCCAGCAGTTACGAAGGGGGCCGAAACGCTTTCTTT.

This clone has only a few counts. The J gene is TRBJ2-7, the V gene TRBV6-5, with a possible D match to TRBD1 (5 bases). V lost 0 bases and J 0 bases, leaving 9 bases between the germline ends. The CDR3 length is 15 residues. CDR1 and CDR2 (germline): MNHEY, SVGAGI. The CDR3 coding sequence is TGTGCCAGCAGTTACTCTATAGGGGACTCCTACGAGCAGTACTTC. It specifies CASSYSIGDSYEQYF.

This clone has only a few counts. The chain uses TRBV9 and TRBJ1-3; 7 nucleotides align to TRBD1. The CDR3 spans 18 residues. The ends lost 2 bases at V and 2 bases at J; junction bases unmatched: 13. The germline CDR1 and CDR2 sequences are SGDLS and YYNGEE. CDR3 nucleotides: TGTGCCAGCAGCGTGACAGGGATAATAGGAGGAACTGGAAACACCATATATTTT. It encodes CASSVTGIIGGTGNTIYF.

The gene calls are TRBV11-2 and TRBJ1-3; D not resolved. The CDR3 has 11 residues. Trimming shortened V by 6 bases and J by 4 bases, and 4 bases separated the two germline ends. Germline V CDR1 and CDR2: SGHAT, FQNNGV. CDR3 coding DNA: TGTGCCAGCAGATCAGGAAACACCATATATTTT. This codes for CASRSGNTIYF.